This entry features one T cell receptor (beta chain) sequence. What it recognizes is unknown. No infections or other immune events were documented during collection. These data are taken from a study of identifying expanded T cells in peripheral blood. The table came from immunoSEQ multiplex PCR; TCRdb's copy has only in-frame clones and leaves some out. This sample has about 100,000 clones, with approximately 90% found just once. Trimming stripped 3 bases from V and 0 bases from J, with 8 bases between. The CDR3 is 15 residues long. Per germline, CDR1 KGHSH and CDR2 LQKENI. Study-level results: Two-week clone count variance significantly increased as total template count grew.

The sequenced sample was blood. This chain uses TRBV18 with TRBJ1-4; no clear D. This clonotype was obtained from a person aged 18 to 75 in good health. CDR3 sequence: CASSPTASTNEKLFF. The CDR3 DNA reads TGTGCCAGCTCACCTACCGCCTCAACTAATGAAAAACTGTTTTTT.